The sequence of this T cell receptor beta chain was determined in a study of blood T cell repertoires in COVID-19. Background on the study: Donors in the United States, Italy and Spain gave samples during acute or convalescent COVID-19. PBMCs, B-cell-depleted T cells, or T cells were the source of the cDNA or gDNA that made up the material.

Authors' processing steps: Researchers report that nucleated cell counts were estimated from reference gene primer amplification. TCRdb's table, derived via immunoSEQ multiplex PCR, lists solely in-frame clones and lacks some. D and trimming come from the DNA, and the V and J calls and clone size come from that table. The sample holds approximately 130,000 clones; 84% are singletons and the top ten take roughly 12%. The germline CDR1 and CDR2 sequences are MNHEY and SVGEGT. V shed 7 bases and J shed 7 bases, with 14 bases lying between them. This CDR3 has 13 residues. Sequencing used peripheral blood. The chain combines TRBV6-2 or TRBV6-3 with TRBJ2-1; TRBD1 is a possible D gene (7 bases). The clonotype originates from a human donor in a cohort sampled during active COVID-19. This CDR3 reads CASTPRGVNEQFF. The CDR3 DNA sequence: TGTGCCAGCACCCCCAGGGGGGTTAATGAGCAGTTCTTC.